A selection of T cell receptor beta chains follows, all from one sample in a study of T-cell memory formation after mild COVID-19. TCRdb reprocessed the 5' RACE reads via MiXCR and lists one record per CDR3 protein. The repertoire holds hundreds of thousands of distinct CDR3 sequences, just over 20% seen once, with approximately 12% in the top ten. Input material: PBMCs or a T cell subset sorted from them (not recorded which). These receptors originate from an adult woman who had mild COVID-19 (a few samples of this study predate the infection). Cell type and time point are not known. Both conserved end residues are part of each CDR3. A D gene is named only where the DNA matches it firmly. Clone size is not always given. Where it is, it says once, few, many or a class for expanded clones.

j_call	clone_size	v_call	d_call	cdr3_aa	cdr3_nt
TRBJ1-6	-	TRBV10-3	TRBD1	CADAGTGGGNSPLHF	TGTGCCGACGCCGGGACAGGGGGGGGAAATTCACCCCTCCACTTT
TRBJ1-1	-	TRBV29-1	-	CSVLNPLRAEAFF	TGCAGCGTCCTCAACCCCCTCCGAGCTGAAGCTTTCTTT
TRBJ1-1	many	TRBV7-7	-	CASSLRWNTEAFF	TGTGCTAGCAGCTTAAGGTGGAACACTGAAGCTTTCTTT
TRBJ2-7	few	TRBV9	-	CASSVAVSYEQYF	TGTGCCAGCAGCGTAGCAGTCTCCTACGAGCAGTACTTC
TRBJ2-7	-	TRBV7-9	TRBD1	CASSFLQGLTYEQYF	TGTGCCAGCAGCTTCTTACAGGGGTTAACCTACGAGCAGTACTTC
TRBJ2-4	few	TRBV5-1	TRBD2	CASSSLAGVAKNIQYF	TGCGCCAGCAGCTCTTTAGCGGGAGTAGCCAAAAACATTCAGTACTTC
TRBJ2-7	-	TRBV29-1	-	CSVDIGGTYEQYF	TGCAGCGTTGATATTGGGGGTACCTACGAGCAGTACTTC
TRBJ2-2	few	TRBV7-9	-	CACIRMGKTGELFF	TGTGCTTGCATCAGGATGGGGAAGACCGGGGAGCTGTTTTTT
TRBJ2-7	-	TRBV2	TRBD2	CASRGAGGTYEQYF	TGTGCCAGCAGGGGAGCGGGGGGAACCTACGAGCAGTACTTC
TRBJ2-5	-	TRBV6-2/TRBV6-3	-	CASSYLGLKVKSSQETQYF	TGTGCCAGCAGTTATCTGGGACTTAAGGTTAAGAGTAGCCAAGAGACCCAGTACTTC
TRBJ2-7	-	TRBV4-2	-	CASSRVNREEQYF	TGTGCCAGCAGCCGGGTTAACAGGGAAGAGCAGTACTTC
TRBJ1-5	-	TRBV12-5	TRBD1	CASGPGQGGPGNQPQHF	TGTGCTAGTGGTCCGGGACAGGGAGGTCCAGGCAATCAGCCCCAGCATTTT
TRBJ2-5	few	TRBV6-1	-	CASSVGTYQETQYF	TGTGCCAGCAGTGTCGGGACGTACCAAGAGACCCAGTACTTC
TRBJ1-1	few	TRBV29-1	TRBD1	CSVLRDRGTNTEAFF	TGCAGCGTTCTCCGGGACAGGGGGACGAACACTGAAGCTTTCTTT
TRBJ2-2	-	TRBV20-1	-	CSARDGQGITGELFF	TGCAGTGCTAGAGATGGGCAGGGTATCACCGGGGAGCTGTTTTTT
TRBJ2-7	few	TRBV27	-	CASSSLRAYEQYF	TGTGCCAGCAGTTCGCTCAGGGCCTACGAGCAGTACTTC
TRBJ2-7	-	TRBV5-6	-	CASTLSPGTYEQYF	TGTGCCAGCACCCTGAGTCCGGGCACCTACGAGCAGTACTTC
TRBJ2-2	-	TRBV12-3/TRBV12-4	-	CASSLRRLGPGELFF	TGTGCCAGCAGCCTCCGGCGACTAGGGCCCGGGGAGCTGTTTTTT
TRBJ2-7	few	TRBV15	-	CATSRDLWTPDSYEQYF	TGTGCCACCAGCAGAGATCTATGGACCCCTGACTCCTACGAGCAGTACTTC
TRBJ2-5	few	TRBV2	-	CASSEQPGTQETQYF	TGTGCCAGCAGTGAACAGCCGGGCACTCAAGAGACCCAGTACTTC
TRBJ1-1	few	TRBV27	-	CASSFLAENTEAFF	TGTGCCAGCAGTTTTTTGGCGGAGAACACTGAAGCTTTCTTT
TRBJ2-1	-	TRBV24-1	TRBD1	CATRSIGTGEAEQFF	TGTGCCACCCGTTCGATCGGAACAGGGGAAGCTGAGCAGTTCTTC
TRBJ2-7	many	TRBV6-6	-	CASRGGGPYEQYF	TGTGCCAGCAGAGGGGGGGGCCCCTACGAGCAGTACTTC
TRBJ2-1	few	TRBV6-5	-	CASSYGTKEQFF	TGTGCCAGCAGTTACGGGACAAAAGAGCAGTTCTTC
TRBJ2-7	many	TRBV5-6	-	CASSDPPGRISYEQYF	TGTGCCAGCTCCGATCCTCCCGGGAGAATCTCCTACGAGCAGTACTTC
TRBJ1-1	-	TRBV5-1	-	CASSFGTGTEAFF	TGCGCCAGCAGCTTCGGGACGGGTACTGAAGCTTTCTTT
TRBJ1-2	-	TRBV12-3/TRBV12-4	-	CASRAGRTTGYTF	TGTGCCAGCAGGGCGGGTCGGACGACAGGCTACACCTTC
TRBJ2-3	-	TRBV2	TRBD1	CASRGQTYTDTQYF	TGTGCCAGCAGGGGACAGACATACACAGATACGCAGTATTTT
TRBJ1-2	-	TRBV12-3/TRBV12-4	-	CASSRRVYGYTF	TGTGCCAGCAGTCGCAGGGTTTATGGCTACACCTTC
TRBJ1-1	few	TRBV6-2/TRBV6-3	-	CASSYSGERNTEAFF	TGTGCCAGCAGTTACTCTGGGGAACGGAACACTGAAGCTTTCTTT
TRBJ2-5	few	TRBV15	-	CATSIFRRETQYF	TGTGCCACCAGCATCTTCCGCCGAGAGACCCAGTACTTC
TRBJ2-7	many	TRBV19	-	CASSMSGWDMYEQYF	TGTGCCAGTAGTATGTCGGGTTGGGATATGTACGAGCAGTACTTC
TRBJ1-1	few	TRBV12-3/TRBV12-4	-	CASSYWGGLNTEAFF	TGTGCCAGCAGTTATTGGGGGGGGCTGAACACTGAAGCTTTCTTT
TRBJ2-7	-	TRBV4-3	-	CASSQDVYGSGRHYEQYF	TGCGCCAGCAGCCAAGATGTTTACGGGTCGGGCAGGCACTACGAGCAGTACTTC
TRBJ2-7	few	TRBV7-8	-	CASSLRFGSHEQYF	TGTGCCAGCAGCTTACGATTTGGGTCCCACGAGCAGTACTTC
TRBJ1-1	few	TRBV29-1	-	CSVVRGDTEAFF	TGCAGCGTTGTAAGGGGGGACACTGAAGCTTTCTTT
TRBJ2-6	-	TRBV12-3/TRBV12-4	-	CASRVASSGANVLTF	TGTGCCAGCAGAGTTGCAAGCTCTGGGGCCAACGTCCTGACTTTC
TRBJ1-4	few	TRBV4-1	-	CASSLSIREKLFF	TGCGCCAGCAGCCTCTCCATTCGTGAAAAACTGTTTTTT
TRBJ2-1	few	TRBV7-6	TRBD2	CASQIAGRDEQFF	TGTGCCAGCCAAATAGCGGGTAGGGATGAGCAGTTCTTC
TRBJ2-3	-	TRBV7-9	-	CASSLAGASEVDTQYF	TGTGCCAGCAGCTTAGCGGGGGCTAGTGAGGTAGATACGCAGTATTTT
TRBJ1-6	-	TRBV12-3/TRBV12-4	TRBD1	CASSPGTGLNSPLHF	TGTGCCAGCAGCCCCGGGACAGGGCTTAATTCACCCCTCCACTTT
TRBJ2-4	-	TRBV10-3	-	CAISGDSPKNIQYF	TGTGCCATCAGCGGTGACAGCCCCAAAAACATTCAGTACTTC
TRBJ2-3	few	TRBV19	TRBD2	CASSILAGGTDTQYF	TGTGCCAGTAGTATTCTAGCGGGAGGAACCGATACGCAGTATTTT
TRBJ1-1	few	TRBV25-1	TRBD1	CASSDRGYSEAFF	TGTGCCAGCAGTGACAGGGGGTATTCTGAAGCTTTCTTT
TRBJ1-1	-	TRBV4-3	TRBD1	CASSQDQGRGGRRTEAFF	TGCGCCAGCAGCCAAGATCAAGGCAGGGGGGGCCGTCGGACTGAAGCTTTCTTT
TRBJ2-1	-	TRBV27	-	CASTFRYNEQFF	TGTGCCAGCACTTTTAGGTACAATGAGCAGTTCTTC
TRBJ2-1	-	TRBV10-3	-	CATTPNPDYNEQFF	TGTGCCACCACCCCCAACCCCGACTACAATGAGCAGTTCTTC
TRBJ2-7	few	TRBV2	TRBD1	CASRKGTGGYEQYF	TGTGCCAGCAGGAAGGGGACAGGGGGTTACGAGCAGTACTTC
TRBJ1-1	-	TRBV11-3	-	CASSLPGGMWDTEAFF	TGTGCCAGCAGCCTCCCTGGGGGGATGTGGGACACTGAAGCTTTCTTT
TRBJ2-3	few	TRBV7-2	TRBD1	CASSLVPGQGLNTQYF	TGTGCCAGCAGCTTAGTTCCCGGACAGGGCTTGAATACGCAGTATTTT
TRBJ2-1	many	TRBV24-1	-	CATGSSDYNEQFF	TGTGCCACCGGGAGTAGCGACTACAATGAGCAGTTCTTC
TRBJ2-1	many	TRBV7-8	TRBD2	CASSLGTSDYNEQFF	TGTGCCAGCAGTCTCGGGACTAGCGATTACAATGAGCAGTTCTTC
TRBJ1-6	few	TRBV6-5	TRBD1	CASRVGTGQNSPLHF	TGTGCCAGCAGGGTGGGGACGGGACAGAATTCACCCCTCCACTTT
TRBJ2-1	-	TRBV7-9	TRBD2	CASSLRSGSGYNEQFF	TGTGCCAGCAGCTTACGGAGCGGGAGTGGCTACAATGAGCAGTTCTTC
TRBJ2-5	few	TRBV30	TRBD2	CAWSLGEGFQETQYF	TGTGCCTGGTCCCTTGGGGAGGGGTTCCAAGAGACCCAGTACTTC
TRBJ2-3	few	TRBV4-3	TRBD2	CASSQGLADTDTQYF	TGCGCCAGCAGCCAAGGACTAGCGGACACAGATACGCAGTATTTT
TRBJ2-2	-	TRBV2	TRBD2	CASSERYAGANTGELFF	TGTGCCAGCAGTGAACGCTATGCGGGGGCGAACACCGGGGAGCTGTTTTTT
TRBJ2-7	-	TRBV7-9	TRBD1	CASSWSGGTGTYEQYF	TGTGCCAGCAGCTGGTCCGGTGGGACAGGTACCTACGAGCAGTACTTC
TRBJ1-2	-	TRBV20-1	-	CSASERNYGYTF	TGCAGTGCTAGTGAGAGAAACTATGGCTACACCTTC